Shown below are 5 T cell receptor beta chains from a single sample sequenced in a study of tumor and adjacent non-tumor tissue in lung cancer. No cell sorting was done before RNA was extracted from the tissue. The normal lung tissue was taken more than 3 cm from the tumor edge. TCRbeta libraries were built with three rounds of nested PCR, modified from ARM-PCR. TCRdb fed the multiplex PCR reads into MiXCR, producing one record per CDR3 protein. The table has 100,000 or so distinct CDR3 sequences, 65% seen once. The specimen was distant non-tumor lung tissue. The receptors were sampled from a man aged 30-40 years with non-small cell lung cancer.

Points on this clonotype: A read error may produce the germline difference seen at one junction end. The chain links TRBV29-1 to TRBJ2-7, with 8 bases identical to TRBD2. The V gene's germline CDR1 is SQVTM and CDR2 ANQGSEA. The CDR3 sequence is 16 residues long. The CDR3 DNA reads as TGCAGCGTTGCCTTTAGCGGGATATGGGCCTCCTACGAGCAATACTTC. It codes for CSVAFSGIWASYEQYF.

As concerns this clonotype: One end of the junction varies from germline; a read error may be responsible. This chain connects TRBV5-4 to TRBJ2-7, with 7 nucleotides matching TRBD2. This CDR3 region has 15 residues. The V gene's germline CDR1 is SGHNT and CDR2 YYREEE (reference sequence). The CDR3, as DNA: TGTGCCAGCAACTTGGGAGGGACTGGGAACGACGAGCAGTACTTC. This translates into CASNLGGTGNDEQYF.

This clonotype has more than one count but fewer than ten. Given a much more abundant clone one base away, this may be a read error. V is TRBV11-3 and J is TRBJ2-7; 8 bases map to TRBD1. The CDR3 has 14 residues. The germline gives CDR1 SGHNT, CDR2 YENEEA. The CDR3 is CASSPTTGEYERYF. The CDR3 DNA sequence: TGTGCCAGCAGCCCGACGACAGGGGAGTACGAGCGGTACTTC.

The table lists this clonotype with many counts. This chain joins TRBV6-2 or TRBV6-3 and TRBJ2-7, with D tentatively TRBD1 (7 bases). V was trimmed by 2 bases and J by 4 bases, leaving 15 bases between them. The CDR3 consists of 15 residues. The germline V gene encodes CDR1 MNHEY and CDR2 SVGEGT. This CDR3 reads CASSYGGGGRYEQYF. The CDR3 DNA reads TGTGCCAGCAGTTACGGCGGAGGGGGCAGGTACGAGCAGTACTTC.

In its sample, this clonotype was seen once. The germline gene is not matched at one end of the junction; a read error may be the cause. The chain uses TRBV28 and TRBJ2-1, with D possibly matching TRBD2 (6 bases). CDR1 is MDHEN, CDR2 SYDVKM, per germline. The length of the CDR3 is 18 residues. The CDR3 nucleotides read TGTGCCAGCAGTTTCCCCATAGCGGAGGAGAGCTCCTACAATGAGCAGTTATTC. It yields the protein CASSFPIAEESSYNEQLF.